This paragraph covers one TCR beta chain sequence. The data belong to a study of cytomegalovirus exposure and HLA in healthy donors. Primers: 60 Vbeta forward and 13 Jbeta reverse. The table came from immunoSEQ multiplex PCR; TCRdb's copy has only in-frame clones and leaves some out. This table holds about 77,000 clones, 78% found once. CDR3 length: 13 amino acids. The V gene lost 4 bases and the J gene lost 1 base, with 9 bases spanning the gap. Looked up from germline, CDR1 is SGHDT and CDR2 is YYEEEE. The sequencing sample was made of PBMCs. The chain couples TRBV5-6 to TRBJ2-7; no definite D call. The receptor was derived from a man aged 35 to 55 in good health and CMV-seronegative. CDR3 in amino acids: CASSLRLSYEQYF. DNA of the CDR3: TGTGCCAGCAGCCTCCGACTTTCCTACGAGCAGTACTTC. Full variable domain (rest looked up from reference TRBV5-6 and TRBJ2-7): DAGVTQSPTHLIKTRGQQVTLRCSPKSGHDTVSWYQQALGQGPQFIFQYYEEEERQRGNFPDRFSGHQFPNYSSELNVNALLLGDSALYLCASSLRLSYEQYFGPGTRLTVT.